This TCR beta chain derives from a study of cytomegalovirus exposure and HLA in healthy donors. The overall study: Counted in an early data release were tens of millions of unique TCRs from HLA-typed donors. Study results and limitations: Sequencing artifact likely explains a cluster of highly shared sequence variants. Researchers catalogued some 160 TCR beta chains as cytomegalovirus-associated.

Primers: 60 Vbeta forward and 13 Jbeta reverse. Sequencing was performed with immunoSEQ multiplex PCR; in TCRdb, only in-frame clones are kept and a portion is missing. This repertoire shows over 150,000 clones, 80% found once; its top ten account for about a tenth. Trimming took 0 bases from V and 5 from J; bases not matched to a gene: 9. The germline gives CDR1 GTSNPN, CDR2 SVGIG (reference sequence). CDR3 length: 17 residues. As for this clone: Its target is unknown.

The sequenced sample consisted of PBMCs. The receptor was derived from a man in his late teens or twenties in good health and CMV-seropositive. The rearrangement joins TRBV30 to TRBJ2-5; TRBD2 matches at 13 bases. CDR3 loop: CAWSVRTSGGASETQYF. The CDR3 coding sequence is TGTGCCTGGAGTGTACGCACTAGCGGGGGGGCCAGCGAGACCCAGTACTTC.